The 20 T cell receptor beta chains in this list originate from one sample, sequenced in a study of early T cells in non-severe SARS-CoV-2 infection. MiXCR was run by TCRdb on the 5' RACE reads, yielding one entry per CDR3 protein. The sample lists about 61,000 distinct CDR3 sequences; 12% were seen once. This specimen consisted of whole blood, obtained at baseline. These TCRs come from an adult who was a healthcare worker with PCR-confirmed SARS-CoV-2 infection or an uninfected control (not recorded which). The donor label of this sample is uncertain.

This sequence joins TRBV2 and TRBJ1-6, with 7 bases lining up with TRBD1. CDR1 and CDR2 from the germline V gene are SNHLY and FYNNEI. The CDR3 totals 13 residues. Unmatched junction bases numbered 5, after V lost 7 bases and J lost 8 bases. The CDR3 nucleotides are TGTGCCAGCAAAGACAGGGCGGATTCACCCCTCCACTTT. This gives the protein CASKDRADSPLHF. Looking up the rest from reference TRBV2 and TRBJ1-6 gives the full variable domain: EPEVTQTPSHQVTQMGQEVILRCVPISNHLYFYWYRQILGQKVEFLVSFYNNEISEKSEIFDDQFSVERPDGSNFTLKIRSTKLEDSAMYFCASKDRADSPLHFGNGTRLTVT.

In its sample, this clonotype was seen many times. This chain uses TRBV14 with TRBJ2-5; possibly TRBD1 or TRBD2 for D (6 bases each). CDR3 size: 16 residues. Trimming removed 2 bases at V and 2 bases at J, with 15 bases between. Germline assignment: CDR1 SGHDN and CDR2 FVKESK. For the CDR3, the DNA is TGTGCCAGCAGCCAAAGAGGGGGGTCGGCGCAAGAGACCCAGTACTTC. Its protein product is CASSQRGGSAQETQYF.

This chain uses TRBV19 with TRBJ2-3, with D hard to call. Germline assignment: CDR1 LNHDA and CDR2 SQIVND (reference sequence). Trimming shortened V by 5 bases and J by 0 bases, and 6 bases separated the two germline ends. The CDR3 loop spans 13 amino acids. CDR3 protein: CASSDTSTDTQYF. CDR3 sequence (DNA): TGTGCCAGTAGTGACACTAGCACAGATACGCAGTATTTT.

This chain joins TRBV7-2 and TRBJ2-5, with TRBD1 matching over 9 bases. Unmatched junction bases numbered 2, after V lost 5 bases and J lost 1 base. This CDR3 is built from 14 residues. Germline lookup yields CDR1 SGHTA and CDR2 FQGNSA. The CDR3 is CASSRDRVQETQYF. The CDR3 DNA sequence: TGTGCCAGCAGCCGGGACAGGGTCCAAGAGACCCAGTACTTC.

This clonotype has only a few counts. The gene calls are TRBV5-1 and TRBJ1-2; D ambiguous. The V end was cut by 4 bases, the J end by 8 bases, with 18 bases between. This CDR3 is 14 amino acids long. The germline gives CDR1 SGHRS, CDR2 YFSETQ. The DNA for the CDR3 is TGCGCCAGCAGCCCGAGCAGCCAGCCTGGGGGCTACACCTTC. Translation gives CASSPSSQPGGYTF.

In its sample, this clonotype was seen many times. This chain uses TRBV2 with TRBJ2-6; D gene ambiguous. The CDR3 sequence is 16 residues long. CDR1 and CDR2 (germline): SNHLY, FYNNEI. The V end lost 6 bases, the J end lost 0 bases, and 12 bases lay between the germline ends. Written as DNA, the CDR3 is TGTGCCAGCAGGATGGGCTTAAGCTCTGGGGCCAACGTCCTGACTTTC. It specifies CASRMGLSSGANVLTF. Looking up the rest from reference TRBV2 and TRBJ2-6 gives the full variable domain: EPEVTQTPSHQVTQMGQEVILRCVPISNHLYFYWYRQILGQKVEFLVSFYNNEISEKSEIFDDQFSVERPDGSNFTLKIRSTKLEDSAMYFCASRMGLSSGANVLTFGAGSRLTVL.

The sample holds a few counts of this clonotype. The V gene is TRBV7-2, the J gene TRBJ2-3; TRBD1 or TRBD2 may be the D gene (5 bases each). Germline values: CDR1 SGHTA, CDR2 FQGNSA. The CDR3 length is 15 residues. The germline V and J ends were trimmed by 5 bases and 1 base, with 13 bases remaining between them. The CDR3 loop is CASSRRGRGTDTQYF. CDR3 coding DNA: TGTGCCAGCAGCCGCCGGGGCCGTGGCACAGATACGCAGTATTTT. The full variable domain, in which reference TRBV7-2 and TRBJ2-3 provide the parts outside the CDR3, is GAGVSQSPSNKVTEKGKDVELRCDPISGHTALYWYRQSLGQGLEFLIYFQGNSAPDKSGLPSDRFSAERTGGSVSTLTIQRTQQEDSAVYLCASSRRGRGTDTQYFGPGTRLTVL.

With respect to this clonotype: A much larger clone lies a single base off, so this may be a read error. This chain links TRBV4-1 with TRBJ2-3; unclear D gene. The V gene's germline CDR1 is MGHRA and CDR2 YSYEKL. The CDR3 covers 16 residues. The CDR3 reads CASSEESRLGIDTQYF. The CDR3, as DNA: TGCGCCAGCAGCGAAGAGTCCAGGTTGGGTATAGATACGCAGTATTTT.

This clonotype was found many times. This chain joins TRBV7-9 and TRBJ2-2; the D is unclear. Germline CDR1 and CDR2: SEHNR and FQNEAQ (reference sequence). Trimming took off 4 bases at V and 1 base at J, with 7 bases between the two ends. The length of the CDR3 is 14 residues. Written as DNA, the CDR3 is TGTGCCAGCAGCTCTCCTTTGAACACCGGGGAGCTGTTTTTT. Its protein is CASSSPLNTGELFF. Together with reference TRBV7-9 and TRBJ2-2, the CDR3 gives the full variable domain: DTGVSQNPRHKITKRGQNVTFRCDPISEHNRLYWYRQTLGQGPEFLTYFQNEAQLEKSRLLSDRFSAERPKGSFSTLEIQRTEQGDSAMYLCASSSPLNTGELFFGEGSRLTVL.

This clonotype was seen repeatedly, ten times or more. The chain carries TRBV7-3 and TRBJ2-3; TRBD2 might be the D (5 bases). Looked up from germline, CDR1 is SGHTA and CDR2 is FQGTGA. The length of the CDR3 is 13 residues. Trimming shortened V by 8 bases and J by 0 bases, and 9 bases separated the two germline ends. The CDR3 loop reads CASSGKSTDTQYF. CDR3 DNA sequence: TGTGCCAGCTCGGGAAAGAGCACAGATACGCAGTATTTT.

The chain recombines TRBV29-1 with TRBJ2-3; no clear D gene. The germline CDR1 and CDR2 sequences are SQVTM and ANQGSEA. Trimming pared 5 bases from V and 0 bases from J, leaving 12 bases between. The CDR3 extends over 14 amino acids. CDR3 sequence (DNA): TGCAGCGTTCGGGCAGCCTCTAGCACAGATACGCAGTATTTT. Amino acids: CSVRAASSTDTQYF.

This clonotype was detected only a few times. This sequence joins TRBV12-3 or TRBV12-4 and TRBJ1-1, with D possibly matching TRBD1 (5 bases). Trimming took 3 bases from V and 1 from J, leaving 12 bases between them. This CDR3 is built from 15 residues. The DNA for the CDR3 is TGTGCCAGCAGTTTTTCCCAGACAGCGAACACTGAAGCTTTCTTT. Its protein product is CASSFSQTANTEAFF.

This chain uses TRBV6-2 or TRBV6-3 with TRBJ1-1; D perhaps matches TRBD1 (6 bases). Germline values: CDR1 MNHEY, CDR2 SVGEGT. The CDR3 extends over 15 amino acids. Trimming removed 5 bases from V and 3 bases from J, with 16 bases in between. The CDR3 here is CASSGSGTLYTEAFF. For the CDR3, the DNA is TGTGCCAGCAGTGGATCCGGGACATTATACACTGAAGCTTTCTTT.

The chain carries TRBV7-6 and TRBJ2-2; D gene uncertain. Looked up from germline, CDR1 is SGHVS and CDR2 is FNYEAQ. The V end lost 5 bases, the J end lost 8 bases, and 9 bases lay between the germline ends. CDR3 length: 12 amino acids. The chain's CDR3 is CASSELLGELFF. Here the CDR3 DNA reads TGTGCCAGCAGCGAATTACTTGGGGAGCTGTTTTTT. The whole variable domain, remainder taken from reference TRBV7-6 and TRBJ2-2, is GAGVSQSPRYKVTKRGQDVALRCDPISGHVSLYWYRQALGQGPEFLTYFNYEAQQDKSGLPNDRFSAERPEGSISTLTIQRTEQRDSAMYRCASSELLGELFFGEGSRLTVL.

The chain links TRBV29-1 to TRBJ1-2; D call uncertain. Germline assignment: CDR1 SQVTM and CDR2 ANQGSEA. The V end was cut by 7 bases, the J end by 2 bases, with 20 bases between. The CDR3 loop spans 15 amino acids. CDR3 sequence: CSAKGGPPRNYGYTF. CDR3 coding DNA: TGCAGCGCGAAGGGCGGGCCTCCGCGAAACTATGGCTACACCTTC.

The chain links TRBV30 to TRBJ2-3; the D gene is possibly TRBD2 (5 bases). Deletions cut 4 bases from V and 6 bases from J, with 8 bases between. Per the germline V gene, CDR1 is GTSNPN and CDR2 is SVGIG (reference sequence). The length of the CDR3 is 11 residues. Written as DNA, the CDR3 is TGTGCCTGGACGGGGAGTGATACGCAGTATTTT. Its protein product is CAWTGSDTQYF.

For this clonotype: Being one base from a much bigger clone, this may be a read error. The V gene is TRBV12-3 or TRBV12-4, the J gene TRBJ2-3, with 7 bases identical to TRBD1. Trimming at V came to 5 bases and at J to 6 bases, leaving 8 bases not matched to a gene. This CDR3 has 14 amino acids. In nucleotides, the CDR3 is TGTGCCAGCAGTCCAGACAGGGCGTGGGATACGCAGTATTTT. This codes for CASSPDRAWDTQYF.

This chain uses TRBV6-6 with TRBJ2-1; perhaps D is TRBD1 or TRBD2 (5 bases each). This CDR3 is built from 16 residues. The germline V gene has CDR1 MNHNY and CDR2 SVGAGI (reference sequence). Trimming removed 2 bases at V and 9 bases at J, with 20 bases between. The CDR3 loop is CASSYRPSWGHGEQFF. CDR3 DNA: TGTGCCAGCAGTTACCGGCCTAGCTGGGGCCACGGTGAGCAGTTCTTC.

This clonotype came up a few times. CDR3 in DNA: TGCGCCAGCAGTGACGGCTGGCAAGAGACCCAGTACTTC. Translation gives CASSDGWQETQYF. The V gene is TRBV10-1, the J gene TRBJ2-5; no firm D call. CDR1 is WNHNN and CDR2 is SYGVQD in the germline V gene (reference sequence). This CDR3 contains 13 residues. V shed 3 bases and J shed 2 bases, with 7 bases lying between them.

The V and J genes are TRBV20-1 and TRBJ2-5; D gene unclear. The CDR3 runs to 10 residues. V gave up 6 bases and J gave up 4 bases, with 6 bases separating them. From germline, CDR1 is DFQATT and CDR2 SNEGSKA (reference sequence). CDR3 amino acids: CSAARETQYF. CDR3 nucleotide sequence: TGCAGTGCGGCGAGAGAGACCCAGTACTTC.